This TCR beta chain was sequenced during a study of CD8 T cells in Susac syndrome. cDNA came from approximately 0.5 to 1 ug RNA primed by random hexamers. Amplification of TCR beta CDR3 used immunoSEQ multiplex PCR across 54 Vbeta and 13 Jbeta. Each CDR3 protein gets one entry after TCRdb re-called the immunoSEQ multiplex PCR reads with MiXCR. The sample has more than 95,000 distinct CDR3 sequences, 90% to 95% seen once. Peripheral blood CD8+ and CD4+ T cells were profiled by TCR beta sequencing. Included as multiple sclerosis controls were treatment-naive patients who had stable or active relapsing-remitting disease. TEMRA cells were enriched by FACS, and CD4+ and CD8+ T cells were negatively isolated. Per the germline V gene, CDR1 is GTSNPN and CDR2 is SVGIG (reference sequence). There are 15 residues in the CDR3. V shed 3 bases, J shed 4 bases, and the junction held 7 bases outside the gene matches.

Input material: CD8+ T cells from PBMCs. The source is a human donor with multiple sclerosis. The genes are TRBV30 and TRBJ1-5; 9 bases map to TRBD1. CDR3 DNA: TGTGCCTGGAGCGCCGGGACAGGGAGTAATCAGCCCCAGCATTTT. Translating it yields CAWSAGTGSNQPQHF.